Included here is one TCR beta chain sequence, with context. This table comes from immunoSEQ multiplex PCR, and its TCRdb copy is limited to in-frame clones, with some not included. The sample records about 93,000 clones, about 90% being singletons. This sample is part of a study of OX40 agonist ivuxolimab in advanced cancers. Study-wide context: Head and neck, renal cell, melanoma or hepatocellular carcinoma were the cancers that dose-escalation patients had. One patient with hepatocellular carcinoma and two with cutaneous melanoma, three in all, had partial responses.

The sample consisted of CD4+ or CD8+ T cells sorted from blood, taken in a trial of the OX40 agonist ivuxolimab. The TCR comes from an adult with an advanced solid tumor such as melanoma, head and neck, liver or kidney cancer.

The CDR3: CASNIAGGSYEQYF. DNA of the CDR3: TGTGCCAGCAACATAGCGGGGGGAAGTTACGAGCAGTACTTC. The rearrangement links TRBV6-5 to TRBJ2-7; 10 bases match TRBD2. The germline V gene has CDR1 MNHEY and CDR2 SVGAGI. The CDR3 is 14 amino acids. V trimming: 7 bases; J trimming: 4 bases; junction bases outside the gene matches: 7.